This T cell receptor beta chain is from a study of cytomegalovirus exposure and HLA in healthy donors. The primer mix had 60 Vbeta and 13 Jbeta primers. Profiled with immunoSEQ multiplex PCR; TCRdb holds only in-frame clones, not every one. The data show 180,000 or so clones, under 80% seen once. This clone was detected a few times. Its antigen remains unknown. This CDR3 region has 13 residues. Germline lookup yields CDR1 MNHNS and CDR2 SASEGT. Losses at the gene ends were 6 bases for V and 7 bases for J; bases not matched to a gene: 8. Findings and limits, study-wide: Several of the most significant clusters appeared, in a later analysis, to be linked to common viral pathogens.

The sequencing input was PBMCs. The receptor comes from a human donor in good health. The genes are TRBV6-1 and TRBJ2-7, with 8 positions matching TRBD1. The CDR3 region has the DNA TGTGCCAGCAGCGGACAGGGTCAAAATGAGCAGTACTTC. Encoded protein: CASSGQGQNEQYF.